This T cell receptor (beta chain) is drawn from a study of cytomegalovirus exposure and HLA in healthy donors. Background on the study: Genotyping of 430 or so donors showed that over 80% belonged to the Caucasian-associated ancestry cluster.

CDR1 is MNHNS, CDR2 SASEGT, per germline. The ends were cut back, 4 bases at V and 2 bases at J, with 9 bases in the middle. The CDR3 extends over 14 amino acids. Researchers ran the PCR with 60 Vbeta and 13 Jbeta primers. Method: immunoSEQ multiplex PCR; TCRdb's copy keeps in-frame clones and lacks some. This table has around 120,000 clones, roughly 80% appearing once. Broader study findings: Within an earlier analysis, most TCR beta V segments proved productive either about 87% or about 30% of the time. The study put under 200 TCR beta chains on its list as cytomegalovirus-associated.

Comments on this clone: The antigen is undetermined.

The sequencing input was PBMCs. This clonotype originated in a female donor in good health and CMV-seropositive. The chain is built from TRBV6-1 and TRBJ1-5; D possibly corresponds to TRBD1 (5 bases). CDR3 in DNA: TGTGCCAGCAGTGTAAGGGGTGGCAATCAGCCCCAGCATTTT. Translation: CASSVRGGNQPQHF.